This T cell receptor beta chain originates from a study of T-cell memory formation after mild COVID-19. CDR3 length: 17 amino acids. V was cut by 0 bases and J by 5 bases, with 19 bases left in between. Germline-derived CDR1 and CDR2 are SGHAT and FQNNGV. TCRdb fed the 5' RACE reads into MiXCR, producing one record per CDR3 protein. The table has more than 350,000 distinct CDR3 sequences, 16% seen once. Material for sequencing was PBMCs or a T cell subset sorted from them (not recorded which). The chain carries TRBV11-2 and TRBJ1-1; D gene uncertain. The clonotype was recovered from a man aged 18 to 30 who had mild COVID-19 (a few samples of this study predate the infection). Cell type and time point are not known. The CDR3 is CASSLDGLGKLRTEAFF. The DNA for the CDR3 is TGTGCCAGCAGCTTAGATGGGCTTGGCAAGCTCAGGACTGAAGCTTTCTTT.